This T cell receptor (beta chain) was captured in a study of blood T cell repertoires in COVID-19. For the study at large: The study drew acute and convalescent COVID-19 samples from the United States, Italy and Spain. The analysed material was cDNA or gDNA that came from T cells, B-cell-depleted T cells, or PBMCs.

Trimming at V came to 6 bases and at J to 6 bases, leaving 10 bases not matched to a gene. The CDR3 length is 15 residues. Germline CDR1 reads LNHNV; CDR2 reads YYDKDF (reference sequence). As handled by the study authors: Amplification from reference gene primers served as the basis for estimated nucleated cell counts. The assay was immunoSEQ multiplex PCR, and TCRdb's table has in-frame clones only and misses some. The V and J calls and clone size were taken over from that table, and D and trimming were inferred from the DNA. The table lists 200,000 to 300,000 clones, roughly nine tenths of them singletons.

The rearrangement links TRBV15 to TRBJ2-7, with 11 bases fitting TRBD2. The sequenced material came from peripheral blood. This receptor was taken from a man aged 35 to 55 who had recovered from COVID-19. The CDR3 DNA is TGTGCCACCAGAATAACTAGCGGGAGCTTTGGCGAGCAGTACTTC. Encoded protein: CATRITSGSFGEQYF.